This T cell receptor beta chain comes out of a study of Graves' ophthalmopathy and Graves' hyperthyroidism. On the study more broadly: The study drew peripheral blood at initial diagnosis, before any treatment.

RNA transcripts yielded amplified TCR beta CDR3 regions. In the first round, RT-PCR was carried out with HTBI primers, and a multiplex PCR formed the second round. From the multiplex PCR reads, TCRdb called clonotypes with MiXCR, one entry per CDR3 protein. The table lists 200,000 to 250,000 distinct CDR3 sequences, less than 30% of them singletons. Study-wide findings and caveats: Blood also contained most of the expanded thyroid clonotypes above 0.001 frequency.

Turning to this clonotype: The target antigen is unknown.

This sequence originates from a middle-aged man with Graves' ophthalmopathy. Sequencing was carried out using peripheral blood.

This CDR3 is CASSYSEELVNTEAFF. CDR3 DNA: TGTGCCAGCAGTTACTCGGAGGAACTTGTGAACACTGAAGCTTTCTTT. The rearrangement joins TRBV6-2 or TRBV6-3 to TRBJ1-1; no clear D gene. Germline V lookup: CDR1 MNHEY, CDR2 SVGEGT. The V end lost 0 bases, the J end lost 0 bases, and 11 bases lay between the germline ends. This CDR3 has 16 residues.